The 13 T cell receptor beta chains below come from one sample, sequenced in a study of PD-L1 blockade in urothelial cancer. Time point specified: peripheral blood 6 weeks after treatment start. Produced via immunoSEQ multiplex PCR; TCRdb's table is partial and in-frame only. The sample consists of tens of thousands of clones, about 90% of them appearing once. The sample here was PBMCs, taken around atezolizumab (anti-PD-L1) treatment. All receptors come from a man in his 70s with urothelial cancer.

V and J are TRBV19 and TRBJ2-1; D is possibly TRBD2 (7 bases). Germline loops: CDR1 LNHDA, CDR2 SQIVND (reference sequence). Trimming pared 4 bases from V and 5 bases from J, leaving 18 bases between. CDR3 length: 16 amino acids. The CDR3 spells CASSTHGGGSNNEQFF. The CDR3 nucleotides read TGTGCCAGTAGTACCCACGGGGGCGGGAGTAACAATGAGCAGTTCTTC.

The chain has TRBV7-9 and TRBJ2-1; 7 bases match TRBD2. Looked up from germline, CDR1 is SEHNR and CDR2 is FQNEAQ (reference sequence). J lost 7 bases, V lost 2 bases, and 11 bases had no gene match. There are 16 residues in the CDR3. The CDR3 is CASSLLVGRNGNEQFF. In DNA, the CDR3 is TGTGCCAGCAGCTTACTCGTCGGGAGGAACGGGAATGAGCAGTTCTTC.

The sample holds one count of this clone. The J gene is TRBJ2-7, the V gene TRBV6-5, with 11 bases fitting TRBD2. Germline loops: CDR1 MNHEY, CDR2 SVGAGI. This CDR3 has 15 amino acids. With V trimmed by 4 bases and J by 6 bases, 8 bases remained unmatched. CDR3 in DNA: TGTGCCAGCAGTTTTCTAGCGGGAGGACTAGGCGAGCAGTACTTC. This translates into CASSFLAGGLGEQYF.

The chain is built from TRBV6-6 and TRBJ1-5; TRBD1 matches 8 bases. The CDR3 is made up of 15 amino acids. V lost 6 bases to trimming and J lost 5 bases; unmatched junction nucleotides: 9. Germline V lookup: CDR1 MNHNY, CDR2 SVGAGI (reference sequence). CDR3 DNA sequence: TGTGCCAGCAGGCCATCCAGGGGGCAGGATCAGCCCCAGCATTTT. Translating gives CASRPSRGQDQPQHF.

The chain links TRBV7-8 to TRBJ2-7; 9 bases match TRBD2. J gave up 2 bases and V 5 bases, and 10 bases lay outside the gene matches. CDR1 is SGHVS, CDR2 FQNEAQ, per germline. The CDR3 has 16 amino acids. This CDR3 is CASSRGGGRVAYEQYF. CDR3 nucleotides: TGTGCCAGCAGCCGGGGGGGCGGGAGGGTAGCCTACGAGCAGTACTTC.

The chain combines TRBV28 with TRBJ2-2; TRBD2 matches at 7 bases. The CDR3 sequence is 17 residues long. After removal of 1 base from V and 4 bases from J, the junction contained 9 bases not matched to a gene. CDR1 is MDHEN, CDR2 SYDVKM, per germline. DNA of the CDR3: TGTGCCAGCAGTTTATTCCCGGGAGGATGGAGCACCGGGGAGCTGTTTTTT. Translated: CASSLFPGGWSTGELFF.

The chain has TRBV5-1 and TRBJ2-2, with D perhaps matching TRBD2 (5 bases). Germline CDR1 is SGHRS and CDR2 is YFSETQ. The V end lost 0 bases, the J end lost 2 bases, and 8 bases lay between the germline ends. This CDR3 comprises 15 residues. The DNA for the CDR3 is TGCGCCAGCAGCTTGGGAGCGGAAAACACCGGGGAGCTGTTTTTT. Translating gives CASSLGAENTGELFF.

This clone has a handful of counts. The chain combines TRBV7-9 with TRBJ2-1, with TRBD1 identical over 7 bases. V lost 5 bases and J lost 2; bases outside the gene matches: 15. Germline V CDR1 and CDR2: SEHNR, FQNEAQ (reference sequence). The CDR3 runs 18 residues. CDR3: CASSPYSRDSLPYNEQFF. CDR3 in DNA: TGTGCCAGCAGCCCCTACTCTCGGGACAGCTTACCCTACAATGAGCAGTTCTTC.

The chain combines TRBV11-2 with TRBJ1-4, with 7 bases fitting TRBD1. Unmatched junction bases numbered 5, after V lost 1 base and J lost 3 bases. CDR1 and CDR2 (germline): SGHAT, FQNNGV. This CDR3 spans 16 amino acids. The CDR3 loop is CASSLVGDRANEKLFF. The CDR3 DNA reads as TGTGCCAGCAGCTTAGTGGGGGACAGAGCTAATGAAAAACTGTTTTTT.

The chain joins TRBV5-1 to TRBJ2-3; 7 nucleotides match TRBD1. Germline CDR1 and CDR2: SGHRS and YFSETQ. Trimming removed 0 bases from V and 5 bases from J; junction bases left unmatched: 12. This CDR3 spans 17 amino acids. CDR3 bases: TGCGCCAGCAGCTTGGAGGTATTGGCAGGGGGATTAGATACGCAGTATTTT. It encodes CASSLEVLAGGLDTQYF.

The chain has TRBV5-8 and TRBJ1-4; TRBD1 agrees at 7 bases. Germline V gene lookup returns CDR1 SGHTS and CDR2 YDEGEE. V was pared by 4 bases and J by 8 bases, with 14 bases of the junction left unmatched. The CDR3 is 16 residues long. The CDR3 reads CASSGGQTVSSEKLFF. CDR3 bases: TGTGCCAGCAGCGGGGGACAGACGGTCTCTAGCGAAAAACTGTTTTTT.

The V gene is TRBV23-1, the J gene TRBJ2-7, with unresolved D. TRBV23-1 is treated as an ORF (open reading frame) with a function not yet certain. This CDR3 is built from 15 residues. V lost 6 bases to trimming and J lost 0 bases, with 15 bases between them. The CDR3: CASSLIPRSSYEQYF. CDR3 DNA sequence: TGCGCCAGCAGCCTTATCCCTAGGTCCTCCTACGAGCAGTACTTC.

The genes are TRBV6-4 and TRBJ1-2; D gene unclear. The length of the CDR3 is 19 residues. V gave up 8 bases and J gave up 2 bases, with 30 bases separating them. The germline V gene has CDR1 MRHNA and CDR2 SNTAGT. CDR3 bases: TGTGCCAGCTTTAGAACGATTCCGGGAGCCATAAGGCGCAACTATGGCTACACCTTC. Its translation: CASFRTIPGAIRRNYGYTF.